This entry lists 13 T cell receptor beta chains sequenced from one sample in a study of OX40 agonist ivuxolimab in advanced cancers. Method: immunoSEQ multiplex PCR; TCRdb's copy keeps in-frame clones and lacks some. This sample carries about 120,000 clones, more than 80% of them seen once, and the ten largest clones take 0.55%. The sample here was CD4+ or CD8+ T cells sorted from blood, taken in a trial of the OX40 agonist ivuxolimab. The receptors were sampled from an adult with an advanced solid tumor such as melanoma, head and neck, liver or kidney cancer.

This chain connects TRBV6-6 to TRBJ1-5; D unclear. The germline V gene has CDR1 MNHNY and CDR2 SVGAGI (reference sequence). V lost 2 bases and J lost 2, with 13 bases in between. CDR3 length: 16 residues. In DNA form, the CDR3 reads TGTGCCAGCAGTTACGACCCCATTGCAGGCAATCAGCCCCAGCATTTT. Protein product: CASSYDPIAGNQPQHF.

V gene TRBV7-8 combines with J gene TRBJ1-2; D is unresolved. Germline values: CDR1 SGHVS, CDR2 FQNEAQ. The CDR3 sequence is 14 residues long. V was clipped by 1 base and J by 2 bases, with 8 bases between them. The CDR3, as DNA: TGTGCCAGCAGCTTAGTGTCGGAAAACTATGGCTACACCTTC. This sequence encodes CASSLVSENYGYTF.

The chain has TRBV28 and TRBJ1-4; D remains unclear. Germline CDR1 and CDR2: MDHEN and SYDVKM. Trimming removed 7 bases at V and 8 bases at J, with 14 bases between. The CDR3 totals 13 residues. DNA for the CDR3: TGTGCCAGCAAAAGGCGCCCGGAGGAAAAACTGTTTTTT. It codes for CASKRRPEEKLFF.

This clone was recorded only once. The rearrangement uses TRBV11-2 and TRBJ1-6; D remains ambiguous. The CDR3 is 13 residues long. V was trimmed by 5 bases and J by 8 bases, leaving 10 bases between them. Germline V gene lookup returns CDR1 SGHAT and CDR2 FQNNGV. The CDR3 reads CASSQAQDSPLHF. CDR3 coding DNA: TGTGCCAGCAGCCAGGCTCAGGATTCACCCCTCCACTTT.

The J gene is TRBJ2-3, the V gene TRBV4-3; unclear D gene. V lost 0 bases and J lost 3, with 7 bases in between. This CDR3 contains 14 residues. CDR1 and CDR2 (germline): LGHNA, YSLEER. In nucleotides, the CDR3 is TGCGCCAGCAGCCAAGAGTTGGGGACAGATACGCAGTATTTT. Translated, it gives CASSQELGTDTQYF.

This sequence joins TRBV7-9 and TRBJ2-1; 7 bases agree with TRBD2. Germline assignment: CDR1 SEHNR and CDR2 FQNEAQ (reference sequence). Trimming at V came to 1 base and at J to 9 bases, leaving 6 bases not matched to a gene. The CDR3 spans 14 residues. This chain's CDR3 is CASSLVEGGAEQFF. DNA of the CDR3: TGTGCCAGCAGCTTAGTTGAGGGAGGGGCTGAGCAGTTCTTC.

The chain has TRBV5-1 and TRBJ2-2; 11 bases fit TRBD2. Trimming took 4 bases from V and 4 from J; bases not matched to a gene: 6. Germline V CDR1 and CDR2: SGHRS, YFSETQ. CDR3 length: 16 residues. The CDR3 sequence: CASSTAGLAGTGELFF. CDR3 DNA: TGCGCCAGCAGCACGGCCGGACTAGCGGGCACCGGGGAGCTGTTTTTT.

The chain links TRBV28 to TRBJ1-1; TRBD1 agrees at 10 bases. Looked up from germline, CDR1 is MDHEN and CDR2 is SYDVKM. This CDR3 has 13 residues. Losses at the gene ends were 3 bases for V and 11 bases for J; bases not matched to a gene: 6. The CDR3 DNA is TGTGCCAGCAGTTTTCGGACAGGGGGAGAGGCTTTCTTT. It encodes CASSFRTGGEAFF.

The rearrangement joins TRBV18 to TRBJ1-1; 7 nucleotides align to TRBD1. This CDR3 has 14 residues. Unmatched junction bases numbered 13, after V lost 5 bases and J lost 10 bases. Germline lookup yields CDR1 KGHSH and CDR2 LQKENI. The CDR3 region has the DNA TGTGCCAGCTCAAGACAGGGCGGGGAAGAGGGAGCTTTCTTT. Translating it yields CASSRQGGEEGAFF.

The rearrangement joins TRBV25-1 to TRBJ1-5; D unresolved. Germline V gene lookup returns CDR1 MGHDK and CDR2 SYGVNS. The CDR3 loop spans 14 amino acids. Trimming left V 0 bases short and J 6 bases short, with 9 bases between. The CDR3 DNA reads as TGTGCCAGCAGTGAATACACGGCTAGTCAGCCCCAGCATTTT. Translating it yields CASSEYTASQPQHF.

This clone occurred a few times. This rearrangement joins TRBV18 to TRBJ2-7, with D possibly matching TRBD1 (5 bases). Germline V CDR1 and CDR2: KGHSH, LQKENI. V was trimmed by 2 bases and J by 7 bases, leaving 15 bases between them. The CDR3 runs 14 residues. The CDR3, as DNA: TGTGCCAGCTCACCAGGACCCAGGGTAGGGGAGCAGTACTTC. It encodes CASSPGPRVGEQYF.

The rearrangement joins TRBV5-8 to TRBJ1-4; possibly TRBD1 for D (5 bases). The germline V and J ends were trimmed by 2 bases and 0 bases, with 5 bases remaining between them. CDR1 and CDR2 from the germline V gene are SGHTS and YDEGEE. This CDR3 has 14 residues. CDR3 loop: CASSLGATNEKLFF. The DNA for the CDR3 is TGTGCCAGCAGCTTAGGGGCAACTAATGAAAAACTGTTTTTT.

This chain connects TRBV15 to TRBJ1-5; tentative D call: TRBD1 (5 bases). The V gene's germline CDR1 is LNHNV and CDR2 YYDKDF (reference sequence). This CDR3 comprises 18 residues. The V end was cut by 5 bases, the J end by 7 bases, with 27 bases between. This CDR3 is CATSGRGEGWGAWQPQHF. The CDR3 bases are TGTGCCACCAGCGGCCGAGGGGAGGGGTGGGGAGCGTGGCAGCCCCAGCATTTT.